The rows below give T cell receptor beta chains drawn from one sample of a study of blood T cell repertoires in COVID-19. Some clones are missing from TCRdb's copy, which holds only in-frame ones; the method was immunoSEQ multiplex PCR. The sample lists tens of thousands of clones, 70% to 90% seen once, with 6% to 6.5% in the top ten. The sequenced sample consisted of peripheral blood. These receptors all stem from a woman aged 80 or over with active COVID-19. Both conserved end residues are part of each CDR3. D genes are given only for firm matches. Size tells how often a clone was seen (once, few, many) or the class of an expanded clone, and some rows leave it out.

>TRBJ2-4|TRBV6-1|.|TRBD1
TGTGCCAGCAGTGAAGCAGGGGGCTGGGGCATTCAGTACTTC
CASSEAGGWGIQYF
>TRBJ1-5|TRBV19|.|.
TGTGCCAGTAGGCCCCGCGACAGGACTGATCAGCCCCAGCATTTT
CASRPRDRTDQPQHF
>TRBJ2-7|TRBV6-6|.|.
TGTGCCAGCAGTTATAACACGGGCTACGAGCAGTACTTC
CASSYNTGYEQYF
>TRBJ1-1|TRBV18|.|TRBD1
TGTGCCAGCTCTCTCGACCGATGGACAGGGCTCACTGAAGCTTTCTTT
CASSLDRWTGLTEAFF
>TRBJ2-5|TRBV7-8|.|.
TGTGCCAGCAGCCAGCGCGCGGGACGAACAGAGACCCAGTACTTC
CASSQRAGRTETQYF
>TRBJ2-1|TRBV3-1/TRBV3-2|.|TRBD2
TGTGCCAGCAGCCAAGATCAGCGGGGAGGATCCTACAATGAGCAGTTCTTC
CASSQDQRGGSYNEQFF
>TRBJ2-5|TRBV5-1|.|TRBD1
TGCGCCAGCAGCACCGGACAGGTGGACGAGACCCAGTACTTC
CASSTGQVDETQYF
>TRBJ2-5|TRBV6-2/TRBV6-3|.|.
TGTGCCAGCAGTTACCTCGCCTCGGGTAGGACCCAGTACTTC
CASSYLASGRTQYF
>TRBJ2-4|TRBV9|once|TRBD1
TGTGCCAGCAGTCCCAGACAGGGGGACCTAGCCAAAAACATTCAGTACTTC
CASSPRQGDLAKNIQYF
>TRBJ1-2|TRBV5-5|.|.
TGTGCCAGCAGCTTGGGGACAGACGGCTATGGCTACACCTTC
CASSLGTDGYGYTF
>TRBJ2-5|TRBV27|.|.
TGTGCCAGCGGAAGCCGCGAGGCCCAGTACTTC
CASGSREAQYF
>TRBJ2-7|TRBV7-2|.|TRBD1
TGTGCCAGCAGCCCCTTGAGACAAGGGGGCGCCTACGAGCAGTACTTC
CASSPLRQGGAYEQYF
>TRBJ2-5|TRBV7-9|few|.
TGTGCCAGCAGCGGAGGCGTAGGTTGGCAAGAGACCCAGTACTTC
CASSGGVGWQETQYF
>TRBJ1-1|TRBV5-4|.|.
TGTGCCAGCAACCTTGCGGGTGGCACTGAAGCTTTCTTT
CASNLAGGTEAFF
>TRBJ2-3|TRBV20-1|.|TRBD2
TGCAGTGCTAGTCCGGGGGGGCCTAATACGCAGTATTTT
CSASPGGPNTQYF
>TRBJ1-5|TRBV7-8|few|TRBD1
TGTGCCAGCAGCCGCCGGGACAGGGGGCCACTTCAGCCCCAGCATTTT
CASSRRDRGPLQPQHF
>TRBJ1-5|TRBV6-5|.|TRBD1
TGTGCCAGCAGCACAGGACAGGGGGCTGGGCCCCAGCATTTT
CASSTGQGAGPQHF
>TRBJ2-2|TRBV12-3/TRBV12-4|.|.
TGTGCCAGCAGTTTCTGGGGGGACGGGGAGCTGTTTTTT
CASSFWGDGELFF
>TRBJ1-6|TRBV11-2|.|TRBD1
TGTGCCAGCAGCCCCGACAGGGGATCACCCCTCCACTTT
CASSPDRGSPLHF
>TRBJ2-7|TRBV7-2|.|.
TGTGCCAGCAGCTTAGACAGAAATCTCCTCTACGAGCAGTACTTC
CASSLDRNLLYEQYF
>TRBJ2-7|TRBV19|once|.
TGTGCCAGTAGTTTCATTGGACAATCTCCATACTTC
CASSFIGQSPYF
>TRBJ2-5|TRBV3-1/TRBV3-2|.|TRBD1
TGTGCCAGCAGCCACGGACAGGGTGCGACCCAGTACTTC
CASSHGQGATQYF
>TRBJ2-7|TRBV7-2|.|TRBD2
TGTGCCAGCACCTGGGGCGGGGGGGTCGAGCAGTACTTC
CASTWGGGVEQYF
>TRBJ1-5|TRBV7-2|.|.
TGTGCCAGCAGCCCACAGCTGGGCACCCATCAGCCCCAGCATTTT
CASSPQLGTHQPQHF
>TRBJ1-2|TRBV2|.|TRBD1
TGTGCCAGCAGTGAAGCGTGGGACAGCAACTATGGCTACACCTTC
CASSEAWDSNYGYTF
>TRBJ2-3|TRBV19|.|TRBD2
TGTGCCAGTAGTATGGGATCCAGCGGGGTTTTAGATACGCAGTATTTT
CASSMGSSGVLDTQYF
>TRBJ2-1|TRBV6-5|.|TRBD2
TGTGCCAGCAGCACCCTAGCGGGAAAACAGTTCTTC
CASSTLAGKQFF
>TRBJ1-2|TRBV30|few|TRBD1
TGTGCCTGGGAATACCGGACAGGGGATAACTATGGCTACACCTTC
CAWEYRTGDNYGYTF
>TRBJ1-2|TRBV2|once|.
TGTGCCAGCAGTGAAGCCCTAGGGGGCTATGGCTACACCTTC
CASSEALGGYGYTF
>TRBJ2-7|TRBV6-2/TRBV6-3|.|TRBD1
TGTGCCAGCAGTTCGCGGGACAGGGCTGGCGAGCAGTACTTC
CASSSRDRAGEQYF
>TRBJ1-1|TRBV19|.|.
TGTGCCAGTAGTCCCCTGGGGGGGACTGAAGCTTTCTTT
CASSPLGGTEAFF
>TRBJ2-4|TRBV7-9|.|TRBD2
TGTGCCAGCAGCCCCGGGGGGAAGACGGCCAAAAACATTCAGTACTTC
CASSPGGKTAKNIQYF
>TRBJ2-3|TRBV5-8|.|TRBD2
TGTGCCAGCAGCCCGGGACTAGCGATAGATACGCAGTATTTT
CASSPGLAIDTQYF
>TRBJ2-2|TRBV27|.|TRBD1
TGTGCCAGCAGACCGGGACAGCAGAACACCGGGGAGCTGTTTTTT
CASRPGQQNTGELFF
>TRBJ2-7|TRBV7-7|.|TRBD2
TGTGCTAGCAGCCCTCAGGCGGGCGGGGGTTACGAGCAGTACTTC
CASSPQAGGGYEQYF
>TRBJ1-6|TRBV7-9|.|TRBD1
TGTGCCAGCAGCTCGGGACAGGGAGATTCACCCCTCCACTTT
CASSSGQGDSPLHF
>TRBJ1-6|TRBV12-3/TRBV12-4|.|.
TGTGCCAGCAGCCTCCCAGGCTCACCCCTCCACTTT
CASSLPGSPLHF
>TRBJ2-3|TRBV6-5|.|TRBD2
TGTGCCAGCAGATTGACTAGCGGGCAGACAGATACGCAGTATTTT
CASRLTSGQTDTQYF
>TRBJ2-7|TRBV12-3/TRBV12-4|few|.
TGTGCCAGCAGGATCCGGGACTCTAAAGAGCAGTACTTC
CASRIRDSKEQYF
>TRBJ1-2|TRBV2|.|.
TGTGCCAGCAGTGAATGGGGGGAATATGGCTACACCTTC
CASSEWGEYGYTF